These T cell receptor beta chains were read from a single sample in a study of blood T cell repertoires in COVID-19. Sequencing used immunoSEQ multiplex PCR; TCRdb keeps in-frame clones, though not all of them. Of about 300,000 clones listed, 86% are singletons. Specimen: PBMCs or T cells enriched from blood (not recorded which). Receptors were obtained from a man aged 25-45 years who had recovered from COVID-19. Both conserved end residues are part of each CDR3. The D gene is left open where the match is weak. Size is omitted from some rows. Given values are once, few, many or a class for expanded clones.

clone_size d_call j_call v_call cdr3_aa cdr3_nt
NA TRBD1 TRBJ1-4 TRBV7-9 CASRLGTATNEKLFF TGTGCCAGCAGGTTAGGGACAGCAACTAATGAAAAACTGTTTTTT
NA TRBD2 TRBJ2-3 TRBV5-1 CASRLSGGAVEDTQYF TGCGCCAGCAGACTTAGCGGGGGGGCAGTTGAAGATACGCAGTATTTT
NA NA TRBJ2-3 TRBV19 CASSIWRFTDTQYF TGTGCCAGTAGTATTTGGAGGTTTACAGATACGCAGTATTTT
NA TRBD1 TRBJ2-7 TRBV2 CASRDRDPFSYEQYF TGTGCCAGCAGGGACAGGGACCCATTCTCCTACGAGCAGTACTTC
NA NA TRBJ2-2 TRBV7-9 CAGGTGNTGELFF TGTGCCGGGGGCACCGGAAACACCGGGGAGCTGTTTTTT
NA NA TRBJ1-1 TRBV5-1 CASSIGQVGAFF TGCGCCAGCAGCATAGGACAAGTCGGAGCTTTCTTT
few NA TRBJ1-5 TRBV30 CAWSGWGQPQHF TGTGCCTGGAGTGGTTGGGGCCAGCCCCAGCATTTT
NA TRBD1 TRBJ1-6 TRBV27 CASSFSGQGTSYNSPLHF TGTGCCAGCAGTTTTAGCGGACAGGGGACCTCCTATAATTCACCCCTCCACTTT
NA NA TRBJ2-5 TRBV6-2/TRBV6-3 CASSGGQFTETQYF TGTGCCAGCAGTGGCGGACAGTTTACCGAGACCCAGTACTTC
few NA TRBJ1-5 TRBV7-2 CASSSQGNQPQHF TGTGCCAGCAGCTCACAGGGCAATCAGCCCCAGCATTTT
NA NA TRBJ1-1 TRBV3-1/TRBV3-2 CASSQNRHMNTEAFF TGTGCCAGCAGCCAAAACAGGCACATGAACACTGAAGCTTTCTTT
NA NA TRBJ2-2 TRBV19 CASSIRTATNTGELFF TGTGCCAGTAGTATCAGGACAGCTACGAACACCGGGGAGCTGTTTTTT
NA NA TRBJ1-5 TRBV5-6 CASSTPGQPQHF TGTGCCAGCAGCACGCCGGGTCAGCCCCAGCATTTT
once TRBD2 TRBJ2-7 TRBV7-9 CASSPGQGGYEQYF TGTGCCAGCAGCCCCGGGCAGGGAGGGTACGAGCAGTACTTC
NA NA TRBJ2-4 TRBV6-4 CASSDSGVRIQYF TGTGCCAGCAGTGACTCGGGAGTACGCATTCAGTACTTC
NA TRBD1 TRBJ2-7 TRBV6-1 CASSDARDRGLYEQYF TGTGCCAGCAGTGACGCCCGGGACAGGGGGCTCTACGAGCAGTACTTC
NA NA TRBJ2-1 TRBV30 CAWNKGAASDEQFF TGTGCCTGGAATAAGGGGGCGGCTAGCGATGAGCAGTTCTTC
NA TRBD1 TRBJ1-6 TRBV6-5 CASRETGGHSPLHF TGTGCCAGCAGGGAGACAGGGGGCCATTCACCCCTCCACTTT
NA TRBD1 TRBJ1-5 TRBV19 CASSIRQGGQPQHF TGTGCCAGTAGTATCCGACAGGGCGGGCAGCCCCAGCATTTT
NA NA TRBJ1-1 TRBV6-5 CASSLKTVNTEAFF TGTGCCAGCAGTCTCAAGACAGTGAACACTGAAGCTTTCTTT
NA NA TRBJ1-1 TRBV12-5 CASGPTGLWTEAFF TGTGCTAGTGGGCCGACAGGACTCTGGACTGAAGCTTTCTTT
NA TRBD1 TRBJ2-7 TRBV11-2 CASSGDRGSFSYEQYF TGTGCCAGCAGCGGAGACAGGGGGAGTTTCTCCTACGAGCAGTACTTC